Below are 25 T cell receptor beta chains sequenced from a single sample in a study of OX40 agonist ivuxolimab in advanced cancers. The assay was immunoSEQ multiplex PCR, and TCRdb's table has in-frame clones only and misses some. The sample gives some 28,000 clones, over 60% of which show up once; 15% is in the top ten. The sample consisted of CD4+ or CD8+ T cells sorted from blood, taken in a trial of the OX40 agonist ivuxolimab. The receptors shown here come from an adult with an advanced solid tumor such as melanoma, head and neck, liver or kidney cancer.

CDR3: CASSLREYEQYF. In DNA, the CDR3 is TGTGCCAGCAGCTTGCGAGAATACGAGCAGTACTTC. This sequence joins TRBV5-5 and TRBJ2-7, with D uncertain. The CDR3 consists of 12 residues. Per germline, CDR1 SGHKS and CDR2 YYEKEE (reference sequence). The V and J ends lost 1 base and 4 bases respectively, with 6 bases between them.

The CDR3 loop reads CASAQETQYF. The CDR3 nucleotides are TGTGCCAGCGCGCAAGAGACCCAGTACTTC. The chain combines TRBV2 with TRBJ2-5; D remains unclear. The ends were cut back, 8 bases at V and 2 bases at J, with 3 bases in the middle. Germline V CDR1 and CDR2: SNHLY, FYNNEI. The CDR3 contains 10 residues.

The chain joins TRBV12-5 to TRBJ2-2; possibly TRBD2 for D (6 bases). Germline loops: CDR1 LGHNT, CDR2 FRNRAP. Between the trimmed V and J ends, which lost 3 bases and 1 base, there was a span of 12 bases. The CDR3 runs to 16 residues. CDR3: CASGLFGGVNTGELFF. The CDR3, as DNA: TGTGCTAGTGGTTTATTCGGGGGAGTGAACACCGGGGAGCTGTTTTTT. The whole variable domain, remainder taken from reference TRBV12-5 and TRBJ2-2, is DARVTQTPRHKVTEMGQEVTMRCQPILGHNTVFWYRQTMMQGLELLAYFRNRAPLDDSGMPKDRFSAEMPDATLATLKIQPSEPRDSAVYFCASGLFGGVNTGELFFGEGSRLTVL.

The V call is TRBV19, the J call TRBJ1-2; the D gene is possibly TRBD1 (5 bases). Trimming took 6 bases from V and 4 from J, leaving 15 bases between them. CDR1 and CDR2 from the germline V gene are LNHDA and SQIVND (reference sequence). The CDR3 consists of 14 residues. The CDR3 sequence is CASRPPDIPYGYTF. CDR3 nucleotides: TGTGCCAGTAGGCCCCCGGACATCCCCTATGGCTACACCTTC. The variable domain in full, completed from reference TRBV19 and TRBJ1-2, reads DGGITQSPKYLFRKEGQNVTLSCEQNLNHDAMYWYRQDPGQGLRLIYYSQIVNDFQKGDIAEGYSVSREKKESFPLTVTSAQKNPTAFYLCASRPPDIPYGYTFGSGTRLTVV.

The chain joins TRBV19 to TRBJ1-1, with TRBD1 as a possible D gene (5 bases). Germline lookup yields CDR1 LNHDA and CDR2 SQIVND (reference sequence). This CDR3 comprises 17 residues. V lost 3 bases, J lost 0 bases, and 17 bases lay in between. The CDR3 sequence is CASSISGTGTMNTEAFF. CDR3 nucleotides: TGTGCCAGTAGTATCTCCGGGACGGGAACCATGAACACTGAAGCTTTCTTT.

This chain uses TRBV7-9 with TRBJ1-5; tentative D call: TRBD1 (5 bases). The CDR3 covers 12 residues. V was shortened by 1 base and J by 11 bases, with 9 bases between the two germline ends. Germline CDR1 reads SEHNR; CDR2 reads FQNEAQ (reference sequence). In DNA form, the CDR3 reads TGTGCCAGCAGCTTAGGGGGCTTGTCCCAGCATTTT. It yields the protein CASSLGGLSQHF.

The CDR3 sequence is CASTQTQNSYEQYF. The CDR3 bases are TGTGCCAGCACCCAAACCCAGAACTCCTACGAGCAGTACTTC. The chain joins TRBV7-9 to TRBJ2-7, with D hard to call. CDR3 length equals 14 residues. The V gene's germline CDR1 is SEHNR and CDR2 FQNEAQ (reference sequence). V was clipped by 7 bases and J by 0 bases, with 13 bases between them.

The chain combines TRBV6-5 with TRBJ2-3, with a weak D call TRBD2 (5 bases). This CDR3 has 13 amino acids. V lost 5 bases, J lost 7 bases, and 13 bases lay in between. Germline V gene sequence: CDR1 MNHEY, CDR2 SVGAGI. CDR3: CASSQSQRNTQYF. CDR3 nucleotides: TGTGCCAGCAGTCAATCTCAGCGGAATACGCAGTATTTT.

The chain joins TRBV9 to TRBJ1-2, with TRBD1 as a possible D gene (6 bases). Trimming pared 3 bases from V and 3 bases from J, leaving 15 bases between. Per the germline V gene, CDR1 is SGDLS and CDR2 is YYNGEE. CDR3 length: 15 amino acids. The CDR3 bases are TGTGCCAGCAGCGCCAGGGGACTCCAGGACTATGGCTACACCTTC. This codes for CASSARGLQDYGYTF.

This clone rates as medium-sized. The chain couples TRBV2 to TRBJ1-4, with D perhaps matching TRBD1 (6 bases). The CDR3 spans 16 residues. V gave up 5 bases and J gave up 8 bases, with 21 bases separating them. CDR1 SNHLY and CDR2 FYNNEI come from the germline V gene. CDR3 sequence: CASSLTGTSFEEKLFF. The CDR3 DNA sequence: TGTGCCAGCAGTCTAACCGGGACATCATTTGAGGAAAAACTGTTTTTT. The whole variable domain, remainder taken from reference TRBV2 and TRBJ1-4, is EPEVTQTPSHQVTQMGQEVILRCVPISNHLYFYWYRQILGQKVEFLVSFYNNEISEKSEIFDDQFSVERPDGSNFTLKIRSTKLEDSAMYFCASSLTGTSFEEKLFFGSGTQLSVL.

V usage is TRBV6-1 and J usage is TRBJ1-1, with 9 nucleotides matching TRBD1. Germline CDR1 is MNHNS and CDR2 is SASEGT. The V and J ends lost 6 bases and 1 base, in that order; junction bases with no gene match: 3. This CDR3 contains 14 residues. CDR3 in amino acids: CASRDRGENTEAFF. The CDR3 DNA reads TGTGCCAGCAGGGACAGGGGCGAGAACACTGAAGCTTTCTTT.

V usage is TRBV4-1 and J usage is TRBJ2-1; D not resolved. V lost 0 bases and J lost 4, with 7 bases in between. Germline loops: CDR1 MGHRA, CDR2 YSYEKL. CDR3 length equals 14 residues. This CDR3 is CASSQEGLYNEQFF. The DNA for the CDR3 is TGCGCCAGCAGCCAAGAGGGCCTATACAATGAGCAGTTCTTC.

This clone was seen once. The gene calls are TRBV6-5 and TRBJ1-2; D is ambiguous. This CDR3 is 13 amino acids long. Per germline, CDR1 MNHEY and CDR2 SVGAGI. The V end was cut by 6 bases, the J end by 4 bases, with 12 bases between. The CDR3 DNA is TGTGCCAGCAGAGCTAGGACGGTCTATGGCTACACCTTC. Its translation is CASRARTVYGYTF.

The genes are TRBV29-1 and TRBJ1-1, with D unresolved. CDR3 size: 11 residues. The V gene's germline CDR1 is SQVTM and CDR2 ANQGSEA. V was shortened by 3 bases and J by 2 bases, with 4 bases between the two germline ends. The CDR3 nucleotides are TGCAGCGTTGACGGAAACACTGAAGCTTTCTTT. Encoded protein: CSVDGNTEAFF.

This chain joins TRBV4-2 and TRBJ1-2; D is unclear. Germline assignment: CDR1 LGHNA and CDR2 YNFKEQ. V lost 4 bases to trimming and J lost 0 bases, with 6 bases between them. This CDR3 contains 13 residues. The CDR3 region has the DNA TGTGCCAGCAGCCCTTTAGCTAACTATGGCTACACCTTC. As protein: CASSPLANYGYTF.

The J gene is TRBJ2-7, the V gene TRBV21-1; the DNA was not compared with TRBD1, the D call given in the table. TRBV21-1 is designated a pseudogene. The CDR3 sequence is 15 residues long. The CDR3 here is CASSGSRGSSYEQYF. In DNA form, the CDR3 reads TGTGCCAGCAGCGGATCCAGGGGTTCCTCCTACGAGCAGTACTTC.

The chain is built from TRBV5-4 and TRBJ2-5; perhaps D is TRBD1 or TRBD2 (5 bases each). The J call is doubtful: the DNA matches TRBJ2-7 better. Germline loops: CDR1 SGHNT, CDR2 YYREEE (reference sequence). The CDR3 is 15 residues long. As DNA, the CDR3 is TGTGCCAGCAGCTTGGTTGCGGTTATGGGACACGAGCAGTACTTC. Encoded protein: CASSLVAVMGHEQYF.

The chain combines TRBV2 with TRBJ2-5; TRBD2 aligns across 10 bases. This CDR3 comprises 15 residues. V lost 6 bases to trimming and J lost 0 bases; unmatched junction nucleotides: 4. Germline V gene data show CDR1 as SNHLY and CDR2 as FYNNEI. The CDR3 is CASSRGLANQETQYF. The CDR3 DNA reads TGTGCCAGCAGCCGGGGACTAGCGAACCAAGAGACCCAGTACTTC.

The chain recombines TRBV14 with TRBJ2-5; 7 bases are a match to TRBD2. This CDR3 is 15 amino acids long. The trim removed 6 bases at V and 1 base at J, leaving 8 bases unmatched. From germline, CDR1 is SGHDN and CDR2 FVKESK. The CDR3 sequence is CASSHIAGSQETQYF. The CDR3 coding sequence is TGTGCCAGCAGTCATATAGCGGGCTCCCAAGAGACCCAGTACTTC.

This chain uses TRBV7-9 with TRBJ2-5; 9 bases are shared with TRBD1. Per the germline V gene, CDR1 is SEHNR and CDR2 is FQNEAQ (reference sequence). CDR3 length: 17 residues. V shed 2 bases, J shed 5 bases, and the junction held 12 bases outside the gene matches. For the CDR3, the DNA is TGTGCCAGCAGCTTACGGGGACAGGGAAGGTCGAGGGAGACCCAGTACTTC. Translated, it gives CASSLRGQGRSRETQYF.

The chain combines TRBV9 with TRBJ1-2; D is undetermined. The CDR3 totals 14 residues. With 1 base removed from V and 5 bases from J, the gap between germline ends came to 12 bases. The germline V gene encodes CDR1 SGDLS and CDR2 YYNGEE. The CDR3: CASSVLGNTYGYTF. CDR3 sequence (DNA): TGTGCCAGCAGCGTATTGGGCAATACGTATGGCTACACCTTC.

The table lists this clone with a count of one. The chain has TRBV7-8 and TRBJ2-7, with a possible D match to TRBD1 (5 bases). The germline V gene encodes CDR1 SGHVS and CDR2 FQNEAQ. This CDR3 has 14 residues. V was shortened by 3 bases and J by 5 bases, with 14 bases between the two germline ends. The CDR3 loop reads CASSLATAANEQYF. DNA of the CDR3: TGTGCCAGCAGCTTGGCGACAGCCGCTAACGAGCAGTACTTC.

The chain recombines TRBV28 with TRBJ1-1; D is unresolved. Trimming shortened V by 6 bases and J by 0 bases, and 11 bases separated the two germline ends. The V gene's germline CDR1 is MDHEN and CDR2 SYDVKM. The CDR3 has 14 residues. This chain's CDR3 is CASSPVGMNTEAFF. The DNA for the CDR3 is TGTGCCAGCAGCCCTGTGGGGATGAACACTGAAGCTTTCTTT.

This rearrangement joins TRBV11-3 to TRBJ2-2; tentatively, D is TRBD2 (6 bases). CDR3 length: 16 residues. Deletions cut 0 bases from V and 6 bases from J, with 14 bases between. The germline V gene encodes CDR1 SGHNT and CDR2 YENEEA. This chain's CDR3 is CASSLDGGSLSGELFF. The CDR3 DNA is TGTGCCAGCAGCTTAGACGGGGGTTCCTTATCCGGGGAGCTGTTTTTT.

The rearrangement joins TRBV28 to TRBJ1-2; the match to TRBD1 covers 9 bases. Trimming took 10 bases from V and 1 from J; bases not matched to a gene: 4. Germline lookup yields CDR1 MDHEN and CDR2 SYDVKM. This CDR3 is 13 amino acids long. The CDR3 spells CATKTGGNYGYTF. The CDR3 region has the DNA TGTGCCACCAAGACAGGGGGTAACTATGGCTACACCTTC.